This note documents a single T cell receptor beta chain sequence. Its matching antigen is unknown. CDR3 length: 15 amino acids. Trimming removed 0 bases from V and 7 bases from J; junction bases left unmatched: 6. Germline-derived CDR1 and CDR2 are SGHRS and YFSETQ. The sample originates from a study of beta chain features in type 1 diabetes. Sequencing targeted expressed TCRB transcripts, as all isolated RNA had been reverse transcribed. TCRdb's table, derived via immunoSEQ multiplex PCR, lists solely in-frame clones and lacks some. The table shows 300,000 or so clones, with 13% occurring only once. Study conclusions and caveats: Shortening that was moderate but significant affected the TCRB CDR3s of Type 1 diabetes patients in all four CD4+ subsets.

The origin of this receptor is a woman in her late teens or twenties with type 1 diabetes. The V and J genes are TRBV5-1 and TRBJ2-1; 8 bases are a match to TRBD2. Sequencing input: naive CD4+ T cells from blood. CDR3 sequence: CASSLVPAGENEQFF. The CDR3 nucleotides are TGCGCCAGCAGCTTGGTTCCAGCGGGGGAGAATGAGCAGTTCTTC. The whole variable domain, filled in from reference TRBV5-1 and TRBJ2-1, reads KAGVTQTPRYLIKTRGQQVTLSCSPISGHRSVSWYQQTPGQGLQFLFEYFSETQRNKGNFPGRFSGRQFSNSRSEMNVSTLELGDSALYLCASSLVPAGENEQFFGPGTRLTVL.